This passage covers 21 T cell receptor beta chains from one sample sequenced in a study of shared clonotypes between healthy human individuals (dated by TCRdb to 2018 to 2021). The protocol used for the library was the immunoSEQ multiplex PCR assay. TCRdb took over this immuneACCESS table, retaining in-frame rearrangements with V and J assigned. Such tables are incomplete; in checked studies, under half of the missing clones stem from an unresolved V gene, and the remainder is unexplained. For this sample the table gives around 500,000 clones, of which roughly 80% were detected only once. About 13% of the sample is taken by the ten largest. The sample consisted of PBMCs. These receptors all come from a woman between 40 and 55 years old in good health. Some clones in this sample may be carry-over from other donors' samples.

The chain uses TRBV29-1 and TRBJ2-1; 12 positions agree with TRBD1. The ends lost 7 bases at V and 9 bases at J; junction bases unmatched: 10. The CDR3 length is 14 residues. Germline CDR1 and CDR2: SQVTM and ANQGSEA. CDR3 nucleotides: TGCAGCGCCGTCCCGGGACAGGGGGCGGGTGAGCAGTTCTTC. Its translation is CSAVPGQGAGEQFF.

The CDR3 here is CASSQASRAGYEQYF. The CDR3 nucleotides read TGCGCCAGCAGCCAAGCTAGCAGAGCTGGCTACGAGCAGTACTTC. The genes are TRBV5-1 and TRBJ2-7; D perhaps matches TRBD2 (5 bases). With 4 bases removed from V and 3 bases from J, the gap between germline ends came to 17 bases. This CDR3 is built from 15 residues. The germline CDR1 and CDR2 sequences are SGHRS and YFSETQ. The full variable domain, completed using reference TRBV5-1 and TRBJ2-7, is KAGVTQTPRYLIKTRGQQVTLSCSPISGHRSVSWYQQTPGQGLQFLFEYFSETQRNKGNFPGRFSGRQFSNSRSEMNVSTLELGDSALYLCASSQASRAGYEQYFGPGTRLTVT.

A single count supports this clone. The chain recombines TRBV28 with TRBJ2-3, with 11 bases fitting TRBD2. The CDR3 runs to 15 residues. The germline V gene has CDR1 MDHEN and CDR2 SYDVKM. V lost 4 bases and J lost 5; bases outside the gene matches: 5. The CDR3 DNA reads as TGTGCCAGCAGTTACTCACTAGCGGGAGTAGATACGCAGTATTTT. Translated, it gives CASSYSLAGVDTQYF.

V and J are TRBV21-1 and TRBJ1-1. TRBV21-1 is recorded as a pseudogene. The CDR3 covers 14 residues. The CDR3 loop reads CATTLDGLNTEAFF. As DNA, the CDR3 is TGTGCCACCACCCTGGACGGACTGAACACTGAAGCTTTCTTT.

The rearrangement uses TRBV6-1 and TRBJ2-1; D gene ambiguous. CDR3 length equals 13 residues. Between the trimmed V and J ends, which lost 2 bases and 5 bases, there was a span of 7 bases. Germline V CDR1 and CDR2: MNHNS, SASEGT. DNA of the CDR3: TGTGCCAGCAGTGAATATAAGAACAATGAGCAGTTCTTC. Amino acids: CASSEYKNNEQFF.

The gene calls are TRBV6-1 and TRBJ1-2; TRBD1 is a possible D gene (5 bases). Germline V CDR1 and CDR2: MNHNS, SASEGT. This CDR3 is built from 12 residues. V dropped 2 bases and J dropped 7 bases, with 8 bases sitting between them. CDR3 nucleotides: TGTGCCAGCAGTGAACAGGGTCTTGGCTACACCTTC. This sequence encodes CASSEQGLGYTF.

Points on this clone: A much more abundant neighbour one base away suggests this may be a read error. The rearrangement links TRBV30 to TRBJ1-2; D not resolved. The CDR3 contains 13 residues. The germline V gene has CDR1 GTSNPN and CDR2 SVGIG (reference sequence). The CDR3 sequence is CAWTKGGDYGYIF. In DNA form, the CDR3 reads TGTGCCTGGACCAAGGGTGGCGACTATGGCTACATCTTC.

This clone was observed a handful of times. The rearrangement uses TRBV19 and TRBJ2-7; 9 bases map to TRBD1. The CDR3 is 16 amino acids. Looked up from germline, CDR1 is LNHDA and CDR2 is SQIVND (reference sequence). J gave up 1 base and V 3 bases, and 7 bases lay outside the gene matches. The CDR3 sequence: CASSIIPGTGSYEQYF. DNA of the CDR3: TGTGCCAGTAGTATCATCCCCGGGACAGGGTCCTACGAGCAGTACTTC.

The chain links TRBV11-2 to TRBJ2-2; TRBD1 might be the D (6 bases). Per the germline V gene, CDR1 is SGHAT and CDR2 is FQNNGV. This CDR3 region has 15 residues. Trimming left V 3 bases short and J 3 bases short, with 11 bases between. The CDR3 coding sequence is TGTGCCAGCAGCTTCGCCCGGACAGACACCGGGGAGCTGTTTTTT. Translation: CASSFARTDTGELFF.

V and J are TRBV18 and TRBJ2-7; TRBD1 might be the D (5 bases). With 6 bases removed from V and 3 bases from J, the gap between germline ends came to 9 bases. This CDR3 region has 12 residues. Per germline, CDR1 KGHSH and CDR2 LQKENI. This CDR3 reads CASSRQGYEQYF. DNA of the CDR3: TGTGCCAGCTCCCGGCAGGGCTACGAGCAGTACTTC.

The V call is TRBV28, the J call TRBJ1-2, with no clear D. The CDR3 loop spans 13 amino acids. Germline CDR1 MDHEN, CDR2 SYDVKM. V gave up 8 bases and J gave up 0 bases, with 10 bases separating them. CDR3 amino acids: CASQDNANYGYTF. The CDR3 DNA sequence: TGTGCCAGCCAGGATAATGCTAACTATGGCTACACCTTC.

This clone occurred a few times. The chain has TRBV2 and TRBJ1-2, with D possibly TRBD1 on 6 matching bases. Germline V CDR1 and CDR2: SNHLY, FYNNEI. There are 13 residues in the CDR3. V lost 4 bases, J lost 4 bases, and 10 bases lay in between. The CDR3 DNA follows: TGTGCCAGCAGTGCAAGGGGGACCTATGGCTACACCTTC. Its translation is CASSARGTYGYTF.

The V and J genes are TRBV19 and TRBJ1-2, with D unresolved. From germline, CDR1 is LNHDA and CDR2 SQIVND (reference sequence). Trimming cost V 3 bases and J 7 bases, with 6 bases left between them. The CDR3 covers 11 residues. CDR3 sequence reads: CASSIRAGYTF. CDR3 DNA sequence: TGTGCCAGTAGTATTCGTGCTGGCTACACCTTC.

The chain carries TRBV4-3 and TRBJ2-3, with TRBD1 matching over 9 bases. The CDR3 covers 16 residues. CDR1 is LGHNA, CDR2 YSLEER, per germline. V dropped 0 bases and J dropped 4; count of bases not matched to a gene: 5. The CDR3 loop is CASSQDLGTGSDTQYF. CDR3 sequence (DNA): TGCGCCAGCAGCCAAGATTTAGGGACAGGGTCAGATACGCAGTATTTT.

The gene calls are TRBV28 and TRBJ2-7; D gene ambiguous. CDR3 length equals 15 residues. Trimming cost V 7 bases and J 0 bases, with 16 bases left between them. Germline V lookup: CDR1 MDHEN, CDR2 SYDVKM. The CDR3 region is CASTLGTSSSYEQYF. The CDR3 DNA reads TGTGCCAGCACCCTCGGTACGTCCAGCTCCTACGAGCAGTACTTC. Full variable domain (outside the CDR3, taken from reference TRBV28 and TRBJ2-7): DVKVTQSSRYLVKRTGEKVFLECVQDMDHENMFWYRQDPGLGLRLIYFSYDVKMKEKGDIPEGYSVSREKKERFSLILESASTNQTSMYLCASTLGTSSSYEQYFGPGTRLTVT.

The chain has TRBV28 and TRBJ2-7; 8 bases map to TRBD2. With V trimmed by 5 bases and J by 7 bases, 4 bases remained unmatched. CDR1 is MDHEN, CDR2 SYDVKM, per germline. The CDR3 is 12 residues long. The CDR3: CASSGLAREQYF. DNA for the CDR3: TGTGCCAGCAGTGGACTAGCTCGTGAGCAGTACTTC.

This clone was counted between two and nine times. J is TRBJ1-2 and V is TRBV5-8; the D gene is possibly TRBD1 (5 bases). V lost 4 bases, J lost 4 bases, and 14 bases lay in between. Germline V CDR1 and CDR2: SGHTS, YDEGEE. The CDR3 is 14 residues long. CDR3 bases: TGTGCCAGCAGCCCGGAGGGGTTCACCTATGGCTACACCTTC. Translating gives CASSPEGFTYGYTF.

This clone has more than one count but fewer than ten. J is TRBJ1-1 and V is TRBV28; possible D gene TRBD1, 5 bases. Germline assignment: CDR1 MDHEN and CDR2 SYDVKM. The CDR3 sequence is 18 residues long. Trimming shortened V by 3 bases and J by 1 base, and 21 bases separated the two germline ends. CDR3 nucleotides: TGTGCCAGCAGTTTCATTCTCTCCTCCGGGGGTACGAACACTGAAGCTTTCTTT. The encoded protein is CASSFILSSGGTNTEAFF.

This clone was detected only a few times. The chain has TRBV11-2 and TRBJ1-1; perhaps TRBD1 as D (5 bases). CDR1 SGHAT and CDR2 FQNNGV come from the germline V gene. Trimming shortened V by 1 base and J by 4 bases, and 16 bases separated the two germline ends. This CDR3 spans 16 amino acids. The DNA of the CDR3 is TGTGCCAGCAGCTTAGGTAGAGGGCAGGGCGCCACTGAAGCTTTCTTT. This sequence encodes CASSLGRGQGATEAFF.

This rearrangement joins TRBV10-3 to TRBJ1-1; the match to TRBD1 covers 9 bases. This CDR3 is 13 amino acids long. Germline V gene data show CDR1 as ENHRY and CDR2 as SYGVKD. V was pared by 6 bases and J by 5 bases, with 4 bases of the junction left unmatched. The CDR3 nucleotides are TGTGCCATCAGGACAGGGGGTGATACTGAAGCTTTCTTT. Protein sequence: CAIRTGGDTEAFF.

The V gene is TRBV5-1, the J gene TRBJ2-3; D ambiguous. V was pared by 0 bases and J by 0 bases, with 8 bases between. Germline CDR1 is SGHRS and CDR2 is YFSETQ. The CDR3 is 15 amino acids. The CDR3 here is CASSLEGSSTDTQYF. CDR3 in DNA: TGCGCCAGCAGCTTGGAAGGCTCTAGCACAGATACGCAGTATTTT.